Listed below are T cell receptor beta chains from one sample, sequenced in a study of early T cells in non-severe SARS-CoV-2 infection. MiXCR, applied by TCRdb to the 5' RACE reads, yields one record per CDR3 protein. The sample lists 87,000 or so distinct CDR3 sequences; 14% were seen once. Sample: whole blood. The receptors stem from an adult who was a healthcare worker with PCR-confirmed SARS-CoV-2 infection or an uninfected control (not recorded which). Both conserved end residues are part of each CDR3. A D gene is named only where the DNA matches it firmly. Only part of the rows carry a size: once, few, many, or a class if the clone is expanded.

j_call: TRBJ1-2
clone_size: few
v_call: TRBV20-1
d_call: TRBD1
cdr3_aa: CSARSGQGTNYGYTF
cdr3_nt: TGCAGTGCTAGATCGGGACAGGGAACTAACTATGGCTACACCTTC

j_call: TRBJ2-4
clone_size: many
v_call: TRBV19
d_call: TRBD2
cdr3_aa: CASSIEATGTSSAKNIQYF
cdr3_nt: TGTGCCAGTAGTATAGAGGCTACCGGGACTAGCTCCGCCAAAAACATTCAGTACTTC

j_call: TRBJ1-1
clone_size: many
v_call: TRBV6-6
d_call: TRBD1
cdr3_aa: CASSTGQGATEAFF
cdr3_nt: TGTGCCAGCAGTACGGGACAGGGGGCCACTGAAGCTTTCTTT

j_call: TRBJ2-5
clone_size: -
v_call: TRBV20-1
d_call: -
cdr3_aa: CSARTGFRGLQETQYF
cdr3_nt: TGCAGTGCTAGAACCGGTTTTCGCGGTCTCCAAGAGACCCAGTACTTC

j_call: TRBJ2-5
clone_size: -
v_call: TRBV6-5
d_call: -
cdr3_aa: CASSYSRGGQETQYF
cdr3_nt: TGTGCCAGCAGTTACTCCAGGGGGGGTCAAGAGACCCAGTACTTC

j_call: TRBJ1-2
clone_size: -
v_call: TRBV29-1
d_call: -
cdr3_aa: CSVVAVGRDYGYTF
cdr3_nt: TGCAGCGTTGTAGCAGTAGGGAGAGACTATGGCTACACCTTC

j_call: TRBJ2-4
clone_size: -
v_call: TRBV7-8
d_call: TRBD1
cdr3_aa: CASSLAGGEAKNIQYF
cdr3_nt: TGTGCCAGCAGCTTAGCAGGGGGCGAAGCCAAAAACATTCAGTACTTC

j_call: TRBJ1-3
clone_size: -
v_call: TRBV5-1
d_call: -
cdr3_aa: CASSLDRAGNTIYF
cdr3_nt: TGCGCCAGCAGCTTGGACAGGGCAGGAAACACCATATATTTT

j_call: TRBJ1-2
clone_size: few
v_call: TRBV20-1
d_call: TRBD1
cdr3_aa: CSAVGTGVMDGYTF
cdr3_nt: TGCAGTGCTGTTGGGACAGGGGTTATGGATGGCTACACCTTC

j_call: TRBJ2-7
clone_size: many
v_call: TRBV9
d_call: -
cdr3_aa: CASSVGASYEQYF
cdr3_nt: TGTGCCAGCAGCGTAGGGGCCTCCTACGAGCAGTACTTC

j_call: TRBJ1-1
clone_size: -
v_call: TRBV28
d_call: -
cdr3_aa: CASSSTISPEAFF
cdr3_nt: TGTGCCAGCAGTTCCACCATAAGTCCTGAAGCTTTCTTT

j_call: TRBJ2-7
clone_size: many
v_call: TRBV7-2
d_call: -
cdr3_aa: CASSGSDSTGYEQYF
cdr3_nt: TGTGCCAGCAGCGGGTCCGATTCAACGGGCTACGAGCAGTACTTC

j_call: TRBJ1-1
clone_size: -
v_call: TRBV11-2
d_call: TRBD1
cdr3_aa: CASSYANRGSNTEAFF
cdr3_nt: TGTGCCAGCAGCTACGCGAACAGGGGCTCGAACACTGAAGCTTTCTTT

j_call: TRBJ2-6
clone_size: many
v_call: TRBV27
d_call: -
cdr3_aa: CASGEQQQANVLTF
cdr3_nt: TGTGCCAGCGGAGAACAGCAGCAGGCCAACGTCCTGACTTTC

j_call: TRBJ1-1
clone_size: many
v_call: TRBV7-3
d_call: -
cdr3_aa: CASSLNSGLQNTEAFF
cdr3_nt: TGTGCCAGCAGCTTAAACTCGGGACTGCAGAACACTGAAGCTTTCTTT

j_call: TRBJ1-2
clone_size: few
v_call: TRBV20-1
d_call: -
cdr3_aa: CSARRQEGNGYTF
cdr3_nt: TGCAGTGCTAGGCGACAGGAGGGGAATGGCTACACCTTC

j_call: TRBJ1-5
clone_size: -
v_call: TRBV5-5
d_call: TRBD1
cdr3_aa: CASSLTPTGTISNQPQHF
cdr3_nt: TGTGCCAGCAGCTTGACCCCGACAGGGACAATTAGCAATCAGCCCCAGCATTTT

j_call: TRBJ2-3
clone_size: -
v_call: TRBV27
d_call: -
cdr3_aa: CASRILTDTQYF
cdr3_nt: TGTGCCAGCAGAATACTCACAGATACGCAGTATTTT

j_call: TRBJ2-5
clone_size: -
v_call: TRBV29-1
d_call: -
cdr3_aa: CSVAPEETQYF
cdr3_nt: TGCAGCGTTGCGCCGGAGGAGACCCAGTACTTC

j_call: TRBJ1-6
clone_size: few
v_call: TRBV28
d_call: TRBD1
cdr3_aa: CASSRGTGNYNSPLHF
cdr3_nt: TGTGCCAGCAGCCGGGGGACAGGGAACTATAATTCACCCCTCCACTTT

j_call: TRBJ1-3
clone_size: -
v_call: TRBV29-1
d_call: -
cdr3_aa: CSVLNEGNTIYF
cdr3_nt: TGCAGCGTTCTTAATGAGGGAAACACCATATATTTT

j_call: TRBJ1-2
clone_size: -
v_call: TRBV28
d_call: -
cdr3_aa: CASSFPGPYGYTF
cdr3_nt: TGTGCCAGCAGTTTCCCAGGTCCCTATGGCTACACCTTC

j_call: TRBJ2-1
clone_size: -
v_call: TRBV20-1
d_call: -
cdr3_aa: CSASPRAGGAYNEQFF
cdr3_nt: TGCAGTGCTAGCCCTCGGGCAGGGGGGGCCTACAATGAGCAGTTCTTC

j_call: TRBJ2-7
clone_size: few
v_call: TRBV5-1
d_call: TRBD1
cdr3_aa: CASSPGDRVTYEQYF
cdr3_nt: TGCGCCAGCAGCCCCGGGGACAGGGTAACCTACGAGCAGTACTTC

j_call: TRBJ2-1
clone_size: few
v_call: TRBV28
d_call: -
cdr3_aa: CASSMEVDEQFF
cdr3_nt: TGTGCCAGCAGTATGGAGGTGGATGAGCAGTTCTTC

j_call: TRBJ2-1
clone_size: medium-sized
v_call: TRBV27
d_call: -
cdr3_aa: CASSVRSSYNEQFF
cdr3_nt: TGTGCCAGCAGTGTACGAAGCTCCTACAATGAGCAGTTCTTC

j_call: TRBJ2-3
clone_size: -
v_call: TRBV28
d_call: -
cdr3_aa: CASSQIDTQYF
cdr3_nt: TGTGCCAGCAGTCAGATAGATACGCAGTATTTT

j_call: TRBJ1-4
clone_size: few
v_call: TRBV28
d_call: -
cdr3_aa: CASRETASGDEKLFF
cdr3_nt: TGTGCCAGCAGGGAGACTGCCTCGGGAGATGAAAAACTGTTTTTT

j_call: TRBJ2-7
clone_size: -
v_call: TRBV7-9
d_call: -
cdr3_aa: CASSLAGAARDEQYF
cdr3_nt: TGTGCCAGCAGCTTAGCAGGAGCCGCGAGGGACGAGCAGTACTTC

j_call: TRBJ1-2
clone_size: few
v_call: TRBV10-3
d_call: TRBD1
cdr3_aa: CAIPGGNGYTF
cdr3_nt: TGTGCCATTCCAGGGGGTAATGGCTACACCTTC

j_call: TRBJ1-5
clone_size: -
v_call: TRBV7-9
d_call: -
cdr3_aa: CASSLSGWGENQPQHF
cdr3_nt: TGTGCCAGCAGCTTGTCGGGGTGGGGAGAGAATCAGCCCCAGCATTTT

j_call: TRBJ2-2
clone_size: few
v_call: TRBV10-3
d_call: -
cdr3_aa: CAISVGHPQQGDGELFF
cdr3_nt: TGTGCCATCAGTGTGGGACATCCGCAACAAGGAGACGGGGAGCTGTTTTTT

j_call: TRBJ1-5
clone_size: -
v_call: TRBV29-1
d_call: TRBD1
cdr3_aa: CSVGQGNQPQHF
cdr3_nt: TGCAGCGTGGGACAGGGAAATCAGCCCCAGCATTTT

j_call: TRBJ2-7
clone_size: -
v_call: TRBV4-2
d_call: -
cdr3_aa: CASSQVPTGAYEQYF
cdr3_nt: TGTGCCAGCAGCCAAGTTCCGACGGGGGCTTACGAGCAGTACTTC

j_call: TRBJ2-1
clone_size: few
v_call: TRBV20-1
d_call: TRBD2
cdr3_aa: CMTSGNNEQFF
cdr3_nt: TGCATGACTAGCGGTAACAATGAGCAGTTCTTC

j_call: TRBJ2-1
clone_size: -
v_call: TRBV7-2
d_call: TRBD2
cdr3_aa: CASSLTSGGAYNEQFF
cdr3_nt: TGTGCCAGCAGCTTAACTAGCGGGGGGGCTTACAATGAGCAGTTCTTC

j_call: TRBJ2-1
clone_size: -
v_call: TRBV10-3
d_call: TRBD1
cdr3_aa: CAIGGTGENEQFF
cdr3_nt: TGTGCCATCGGAGGGACAGGGGAGAATGAGCAGTTCTTC

j_call: TRBJ1-5
clone_size: -
v_call: TRBV20-1
d_call: -
cdr3_aa: CSASPRPDQPQHF
cdr3_nt: TGCAGTGCTAGCCCTAGACCGGATCAGCCCCAGCATTTT

j_call: TRBJ2-3
clone_size: many
v_call: TRBV5-1
d_call: -
cdr3_aa: CASSPVGADTQYF
cdr3_nt: TGCGCCAGCAGCCCGGTCGGGGCAGATACGCAGTATTTT

j_call: TRBJ2-1
clone_size: -
v_call: TRBV7-8
d_call: -
cdr3_aa: CASSLRRGGVIFREQFF
cdr3_nt: TGTGCCAGCAGCTTAAGAAGAGGAGGAGTCATCTTCCGTGAGCAGTTCTTC

j_call: TRBJ1-2
clone_size: -
v_call: TRBV12-3/TRBV12-4
d_call: TRBD1
cdr3_aa: CASRRQGDGYTF
cdr3_nt: TGTGCCAGCAGACGACAGGGAGATGGCTACACCTTC